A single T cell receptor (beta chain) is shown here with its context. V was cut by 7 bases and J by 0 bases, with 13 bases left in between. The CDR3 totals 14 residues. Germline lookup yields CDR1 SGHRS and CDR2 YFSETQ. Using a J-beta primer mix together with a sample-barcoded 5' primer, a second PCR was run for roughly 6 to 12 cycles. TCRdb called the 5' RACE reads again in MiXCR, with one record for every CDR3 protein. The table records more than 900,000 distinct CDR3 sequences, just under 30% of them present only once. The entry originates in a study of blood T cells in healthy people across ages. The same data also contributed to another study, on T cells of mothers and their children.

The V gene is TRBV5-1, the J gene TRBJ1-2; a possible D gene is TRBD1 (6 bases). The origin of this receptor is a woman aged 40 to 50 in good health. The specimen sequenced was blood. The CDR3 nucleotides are TGCGCCAGCCGGGTGGACAGAGCTAACTATGGCTACACCTTC. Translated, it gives CASRVDRANYGYTF.